This T cell receptor (beta chain) was captured in a study of blood T cell repertoires in COVID-19. Profiled with immunoSEQ multiplex PCR; TCRdb holds only in-frame clones, not every one. The sample includes some 83,000 clones, around nine tenths of them seen just once. Germline loops: CDR1 SGHDT, CDR2 YYEEEE. CDR3 size: 12 residues. V shed 4 bases, J shed 12 bases, and the junction held 5 bases outside the gene matches. The receptor's source is a woman of 80 years or more with active or convalescent COVID-19. Source material: peripheral blood. This rearrangement joins TRBV5-6 to TRBJ2-3; 10 nucleotides agree with TRBD1. CDR3 in amino acids: CASSLRQGAQYF. In DNA form, the CDR3 reads TGTGCCAGCAGCCTGCGACAGGGGGCACAGTATTTT.